The 26 T cell receptor beta chains below were found in one sample sequenced in a study of beta chain features in type 1 diabetes. Investigators reverse transcribed all isolated RNA, so they sequenced expressed TCRB transcripts. Profiled with immunoSEQ multiplex PCR; TCRdb holds only in-frame clones, not every one. The sample has under 850,000 clones; roughly 13% are singletons. Which antigens these TCRs recognize remains unknown. Study-level findings and limits: Among patients with Type 1 diabetes, TCRB CDR3s were moderately but significantly shorter in every one of the four CD4+ subsets.

Sequenced material: naive CD4+ T cells from blood. Every receptor here comes from a young man with type 1 diabetes.

V usage is TRBV28 and J usage is TRBJ2-7; weak D call: TRBD1 (5 bases). Germline CDR1 is MDHEN and CDR2 is SYDVKM. V was trimmed by 6 bases and J by 3 bases, leaving 12 bases between them. This CDR3 has 13 residues. The CDR3 DNA follows: TGTGCCAGCAGATACCCAGGGTTCTACGAGCAGTACTTC. This gives the protein CASRYPGFYEQYF.

Worth noting for this clone: Other DNA sequences in the sample encode the same CDR3. The chain has TRBV6-5 and TRBJ2-7; 7 bases line up with TRBD2. V shed 0 bases, J shed 0 bases, and the junction held 2 bases outside the gene matches. Germline V gene sequence: CDR1 MNHEY, CDR2 SVGAGI. This CDR3 comprises 15 residues. The CDR3 region is CASSYSGGSSYEQYF. The CDR3 region has the DNA TGTGCCAGCAGTTACTCCGGGGGGAGCTCCTACGAGCAGTACTTC.

With regard to this clone: Other nucleotide sequences from this sample produce the same CDR3. The chain links TRBV28 to TRBJ2-7; the D call may be TRBD1 or TRBD2 (5 bases each). The germline CDR1 and CDR2 sequences are MDHEN and SYDVKM. V was cut by 6 bases and J by 0 bases, with 9 bases left in between. The CDR3 length is 13 residues. The CDR3 bases are TGTGCCAGCAGGTCAGGGAGCTCCTACGAGCAGTACTTC. Amino acid sequence: CASRSGSSYEQYF.

The chain's CDR3 is CASSQDGQRTSGNTIYF. In DNA form, the CDR3 reads TGCGCCAGCAGCCAAGATGGACAGAGAACTTCTGGAAACACCATATATTTT. The chain couples TRBV4-1 to TRBJ1-3; D may be TRBD1 (6 bases). V gave up 0 bases and J gave up 1 base, with 13 bases separating them. Germline V gene sequence: CDR1 MGHRA, CDR2 YSYEKL. The CDR3 contains 17 residues.

This clone was seen more than once but under ten times. The chain uses TRBV5-1 and TRBJ2-4, with D perhaps assigned TRBD1 or TRBD2 (6 bases each). CDR1 and CDR2 (germline): SGHRS, YFSETQ. This CDR3 has 13 amino acids. V was shortened by 4 bases and J by 8 bases, with 13 bases between the two germline ends. Written as DNA, the CDR3 is TGCGCCAGCAGCGGAGGGACATGGGACATTCAGTACTTC. Residues: CASSGGTWDIQYF.

In nucleotides, the CDR3 is TGCGCCAGCAGCCCGGGACTCTACGAGCAGTACTTC. It encodes CASSPGLYEQYF. This chain links TRBV5-1 with TRBJ2-7, with a tentative D call TRBD2 (6 bases). Per the germline V gene, CDR1 is SGHRS and CDR2 is YFSETQ. CDR3 size: 12 residues. Trimming removed 4 bases from V and 3 bases from J, with 8 bases in between.

This clone has only a few counts. The chain carries TRBV7-9 and TRBJ1-2; tentatively, D is TRBD1 (6 bases). Germline V gene lookup returns CDR1 SEHNR and CDR2 FQNEAQ (reference sequence). The CDR3 is 14 amino acids. V lost 3 bases and J lost 0, with 8 bases in between. In DNA, the CDR3 is TGTGCCAGCAGCTTGGACAGCTCTAACTATGGCTACACCTTC. Translating gives CASSLDSSNYGYTF.

This clone occurred once. CDR3 residues: CASSPGLVNTEAFF. The DNA of the CDR3 is TGTGCCAGCAGCCCGGGCCTAGTGAACACTGAAGCTTTCTTT. The chain links TRBV7-9 to TRBJ1-1; D unresolved. V was clipped by 5 bases and J by 0 bases, with 10 bases between them. The germline V gene encodes CDR1 SEHNR and CDR2 FQNEAQ (reference sequence). The CDR3 spans 14 residues.

V is TRBV9 and J is TRBJ2-1; unclear D gene. Trimming took 3 bases from V and 3 from J, leaving 16 bases between them. Germline CDR1 SGDLS, CDR2 YYNGEE. This CDR3 comprises 16 residues. The CDR3 sequence: CASSGTGRGDYNEQFF. CDR3 DNA sequence: TGTGCCAGCAGCGGGACGGGCCGTGGCGACTACAATGAGCAGTTCTTC.

This clone was recorded once. The chain employs TRBV6-5 and TRBJ1-6; tentatively, D is TRBD1 (5 bases). Looked up from germline, CDR1 is MNHEY and CDR2 is SVGAGI. The CDR3 totals 15 residues. Trimming took 5 bases from V and 6 from J, leaving 14 bases between them. The CDR3 spells CASSPRQRANSPLHF. The CDR3 nucleotides read TGTGCCAGCAGTCCTCGACAGCGAGCTAATTCACCCCTCCACTTT.

In this sample, this clone turned up once. This chain joins TRBV6-6 and TRBJ2-7; 10 bases are shared with TRBD1. The CDR3 sequence is 14 residues long. In germline, CDR1 is MNHNY, CDR2 SVGAGI (reference sequence). Trimming took 5 bases from V and 3 from J; bases not matched to a gene: 4. The CDR3 spells CASSLGTGVYEQYF. DNA for the CDR3: TGTGCCAGCAGTCTCGGGACAGGGGTCTACGAGCAGTACTTC.

This chain uses TRBV14 with TRBJ2-2; 7 bases are shared with TRBD1. The CDR3 extends over 14 amino acids. V lost 1 base, J lost 4 bases, and 0 bases stayed unmatched. CDR1 is SGHDN and CDR2 is FVKESK in the germline V gene. CDR3 DNA: TGTGCCAGCAGCCAAGCAGGGGGCACCGGGGAGCTGTTTTTT. Translation gives CASSQAGGTGELFF.

The chain couples TRBV9 to TRBJ2-3, with D perhaps TRBD1 (9 bases). From germline, CDR1 is SGDLS and CDR2 YYNGEE. There are 15 residues in the CDR3. V shed 3 bases and J shed 5 bases, with 16 bases lying between them. CDR3 sequence reads: CASSAQGAGGDTQYF. In nucleotides, the CDR3 is TGTGCCAGCAGCGCACAGGGGGCGGGAGGAGATACGCAGTATTTT.

This clone turned up a few times. DNA of the CDR3: TGTGCCTGCCAGGGGGTAGGGAACCTAAGGCCAGATACGCAGTATTTT. Translated: CACQGVGNLRPDTQYF. The chain has TRBV30 and TRBJ2-3; 7 bases are shared with TRBD1. The CDR3 totals 16 residues. The trim removed 6 bases at V and 4 bases at J, leaving 16 bases unmatched. The germline CDR1 and CDR2 sequences are GTSNPN and SVGIG (reference sequence).

Here the CDR3 reads CASSTLGSPLHF. In DNA form, the CDR3 reads TGTGCCAGCAGTACCCTGGGGTCACCCCTCCACTTT. The V gene is TRBV14, the J gene TRBJ1-6; D is unresolved. V lost 6 bases, J lost 10 bases, and 10 bases lay in between. Germline CDR1 and CDR2: SGHDN and FVKESK. The CDR3 length is 12 residues.

This clone was counted only a few times. The rearrangement uses TRBV7-2 and TRBJ1-1; tentatively, D is TRBD1 (5 bases). The CDR3 has 15 amino acids. Germline-derived CDR1 and CDR2 are SGHTA and FQGNSA. Trimming stripped 5 bases from V and 4 bases from J, with 17 bases between. The CDR3 DNA sequence: TGTGCCAGCAGCCCGAGGGACCTTGGAAGCACTGAAGCTTTCTTT. Its translation is CASSPRDLGSTEAFF.

The table lists this clone with a few counts. The genes are TRBV2 and TRBJ2-7, with 7 bases that match TRBD1. The CDR3 contains 15 residues. J lost 0 bases, V lost 5 bases, and 7 bases had no gene match. Germline V gene data show CDR1 as SNHLY and CDR2 as FYNNEI. CDR3 DNA: TGTGCCAGCAGTCAAGGACAGGTCTTCTCCTACGAGCAGTACTTC. Protein: CASSQGQVFSYEQYF. The variable domain in full, with the rest retrieved from reference TRBV2 and TRBJ2-7, is EPEVTQTPSHQVTQMGQEVILRCVPISNHLYFYWYRQILGQKVEFLVSFYNNEISEKSEIFDDQFSVERPDGSNFTLKIRSTKLEDSAMYFCASSQGQVFSYEQYFGPGTRLTVT.

CDR3 region: CASTLVLGGVQYF. In DNA, the CDR3 is TGTGCCAGCACCCTAGTGCTGGGTGGCGTGCAGTACTTC. V is TRBV6-5 and J is TRBJ2-7; D call uncertain. The CDR3 length is 13 residues. The germline V gene has CDR1 MNHEY and CDR2 SVGAGI. With 7 bases removed from V and 9 bases from J, the gap between germline ends came to 19 bases.

The gene calls are TRBV1 and TRBJ2-1; the listed D gene, TRBD2, was not tested against the DNA. TRBV1 is tagged as a pseudogene. The CDR3 length is 18 residues. CDR3 coding DNA: TGCACCAGCAGCCAAGATCGTCCCGTTAGCGGGGGGCGGAATGAGCAGTTCTTC. It translates to CTSSQDRPVSGGRNEQFF.

In DNA, the CDR3 is TGTGCCAGCAGCAAGACAGGGGCTGGGGCCAACGTCCTGACTTTC. Its translation: CASSKTGAGANVLTF. The V call is TRBV28, the J call TRBJ2-6; 8 bases map to TRBD1. This CDR3 spans 15 amino acids. Germline V gene data show CDR1 as MDHEN and CDR2 as SYDVKM. Losses at the gene ends were 6 bases for V and 2 bases for J; bases not matched to a gene: 3.

This clone has just a few counts. CDR3 amino acids: CASSLGSKGGGYTF. CDR3 sequence (DNA): TGTGCCAGCAGCTTAGGGTCGAAGGGCGGCGGATACACCTTC. The chain uses TRBV7-2 and TRBJ1-2; D is ambiguous. The germline CDR1 and CDR2 sequences are SGHTA and FQGNSA. V was trimmed by 1 base and J by 11 bases, leaving 17 bases between them. The CDR3 loop spans 14 amino acids.

This clone was seen only a few times. The chain carries TRBV7-9 and TRBJ1-2; D may be TRBD1 (5 bases). The V and J ends lost 5 bases and 8 bases respectively, with 21 bases between them. The CDR3 loop spans 15 amino acids. Per the germline V gene, CDR1 is SEHNR and CDR2 is FQNEAQ (reference sequence). The CDR3 protein is CASSLEDTTMGGYTF. CDR3 sequence (DNA): TGTGCCAGCAGCCTCGAGGACACCACAATGGGAGGCTACACCTTC.

This clone has more than one count but fewer than ten. The V and J genes are TRBV7-9 and TRBJ2-7; no reliable D call. The ends were cut back, 1 base at V and 6 bases at J, with 13 bases in the middle. Germline V gives CDR1 SEHNR, CDR2 FQNEAQ (reference sequence). This CDR3 region has 14 residues. The CDR3 reads CASSLVGPEGEQYF. CDR3 sequence (DNA): TGTGCCAGCAGCTTAGTCGGACCTGAAGGCGAGCAGTACTTC.

The CDR3 DNA is TGCAGTGCTGCCAGCTCCTATGGCTACACCTTC. Translated: CSAASSYGYTF. The chain is built from TRBV20-1 and TRBJ1-2; D is unclear. Germline CDR1 and CDR2: DFQATT and SNEGSKA (reference sequence). Trimming stripped 5 bases from V and 4 bases from J, with 8 bases between. The CDR3 is made up of 11 amino acids.

This clone was counted between two and nine times. This chain joins TRBV5-1 and TRBJ1-1; D unresolved. V shed 3 bases and J shed 4 bases, with 13 bases lying between them. The CDR3 covers 14 residues. Germline V gives CDR1 SGHRS, CDR2 YFSETQ. The CDR3 protein is CASSWTLEGTEAFF. CDR3 sequence (DNA): TGCGCCAGCAGCTGGACTCTGGAGGGCACTGAAGCTTTCTTT. Supplemented by reference TRBV5-1 and TRBJ1-1, the full variable domain reads KAGVTQTPRYLIKTRGQQVTLSCSPISGHRSVSWYQQTPGQGLQFLFEYFSETQRNKGNFPGRFSGRQFSNSRSEMNVSTLELGDSALYLCASSWTLEGTEAFFGQGTRLTVV.

The gene calls are TRBV4-1 and TRBJ2-3, with 13 bases aligning to TRBD2. CDR3 size: 16 residues. The germline V gene encodes CDR1 MGHRA and CDR2 YSYEKL. Trimming took 5 bases from V and 3 from J; bases not matched to a gene: 5. In DNA, the CDR3 is TGCGCCAGCAGCTTGCTGGGACTAGCGGGAACAGATACGCAGTATTTT. It codes for CASSLLGLAGTDTQYF.